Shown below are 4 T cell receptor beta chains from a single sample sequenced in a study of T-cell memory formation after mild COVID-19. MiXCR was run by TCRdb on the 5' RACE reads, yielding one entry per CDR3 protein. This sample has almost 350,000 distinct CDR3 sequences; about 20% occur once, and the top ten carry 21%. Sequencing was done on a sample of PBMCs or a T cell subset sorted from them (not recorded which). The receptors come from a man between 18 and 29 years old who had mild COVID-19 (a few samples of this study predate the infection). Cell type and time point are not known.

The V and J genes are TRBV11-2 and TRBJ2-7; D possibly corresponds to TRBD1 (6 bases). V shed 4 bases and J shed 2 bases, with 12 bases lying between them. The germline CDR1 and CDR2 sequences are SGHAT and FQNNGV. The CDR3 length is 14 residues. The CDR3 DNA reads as TGTGCCAGCAGCTCACCCGACAGGACCTACGAGCAGTACTTC. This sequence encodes CASSSPDRTYEQYF. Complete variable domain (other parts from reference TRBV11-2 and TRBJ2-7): EAGVAQSPRYKIIEKRQSVAFWCNPISGHATLYWYQQILGQGPKLLIQFQNNGVVDDSQLPKDRFSAERLKGVDSTLKIQPAKLEDSAVYLCASSSPDRTYEQYFGPGTRLTVT.

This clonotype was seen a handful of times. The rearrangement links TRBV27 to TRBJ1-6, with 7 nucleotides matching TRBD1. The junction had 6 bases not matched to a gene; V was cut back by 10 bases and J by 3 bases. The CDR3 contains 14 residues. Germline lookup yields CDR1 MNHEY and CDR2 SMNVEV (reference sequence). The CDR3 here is CATRRDSYNSPLHF. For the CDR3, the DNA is TGTGCCACTCGCCGGGACAGCTATAATTCACCCCTCCACTTT.

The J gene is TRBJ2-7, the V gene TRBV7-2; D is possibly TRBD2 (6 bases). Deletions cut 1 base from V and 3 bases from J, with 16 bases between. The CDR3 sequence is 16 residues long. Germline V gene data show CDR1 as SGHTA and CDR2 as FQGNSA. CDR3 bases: TGTGCCAGCAGCTTAGTCGGAATGGAGGGGTTCTACGAGCAGTACGTC. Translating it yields CASSLVGMEGFYEQYV.

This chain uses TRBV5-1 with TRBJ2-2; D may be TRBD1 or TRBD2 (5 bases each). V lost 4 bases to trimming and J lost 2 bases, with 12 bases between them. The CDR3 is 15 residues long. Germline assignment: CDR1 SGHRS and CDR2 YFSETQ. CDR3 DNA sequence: TGCGCCAGCAGCAACACCGGGACCAACACCGGGGAGCTGTTTTTT. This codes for CASSNTGTNTGELFF.